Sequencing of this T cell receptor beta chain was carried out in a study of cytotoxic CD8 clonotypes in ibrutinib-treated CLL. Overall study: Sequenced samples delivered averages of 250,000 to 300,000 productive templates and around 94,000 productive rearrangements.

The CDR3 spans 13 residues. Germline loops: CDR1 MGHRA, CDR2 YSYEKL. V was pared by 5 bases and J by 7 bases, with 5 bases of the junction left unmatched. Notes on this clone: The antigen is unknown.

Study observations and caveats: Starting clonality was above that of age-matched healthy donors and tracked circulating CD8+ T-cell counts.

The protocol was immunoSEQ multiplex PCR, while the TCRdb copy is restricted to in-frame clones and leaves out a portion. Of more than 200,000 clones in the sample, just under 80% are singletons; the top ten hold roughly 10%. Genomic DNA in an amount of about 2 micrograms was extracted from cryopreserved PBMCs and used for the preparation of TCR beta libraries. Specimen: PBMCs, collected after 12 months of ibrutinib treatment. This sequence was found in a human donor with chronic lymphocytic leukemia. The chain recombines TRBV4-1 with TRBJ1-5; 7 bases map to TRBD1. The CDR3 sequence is CASSTGVRQPQHF. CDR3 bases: TGCGCCAGCAGCACAGGGGTCAGGCAGCCCCAGCATTTT.